This note documents a single T cell receptor beta chain sequence. The sample comes from a study of beta chain features in type 1 diabetes. Expressed TCRB transcripts were sequenced after all isolated RNA was converted to cDNA. The method was immunoSEQ multiplex PCR; TCRdb's version includes in-frame clones alone and lacks a portion of them. The data contain around 500,000 clones, about an eighth of them singletons. This CDR3 has 12 amino acids. Germline V CDR1 and CDR2: KGHSH, LQKENI. Trimming removed 3 bases from V and 10 bases from J, with 10 bases in between. This sequence joins TRBV18 and TRBJ2-1, with D possibly matching TRBD1 (6 bases). This TCR derives from a woman aged 18-29 years in good health. The sequenced sample consisted of naive CD4+ T cells from blood. The CDR3 region is CASSPDRSEQFF. The CDR3 DNA sequence: TGTGCCAGCTCACCCGACAGGAGCGAGCAGTTCTTC.